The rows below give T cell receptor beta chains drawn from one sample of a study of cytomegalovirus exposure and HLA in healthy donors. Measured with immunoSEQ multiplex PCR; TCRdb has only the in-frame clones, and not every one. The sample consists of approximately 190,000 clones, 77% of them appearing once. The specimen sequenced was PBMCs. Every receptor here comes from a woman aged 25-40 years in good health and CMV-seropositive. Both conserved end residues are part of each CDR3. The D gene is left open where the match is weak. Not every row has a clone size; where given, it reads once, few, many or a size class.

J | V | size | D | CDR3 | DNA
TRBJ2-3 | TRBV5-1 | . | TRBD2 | CASVLGRETDTQYF | TGCGCCAGCGTTCTGGGGAGGGAGACAGATACGCAGTATTTT
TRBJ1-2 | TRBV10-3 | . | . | CAISESGAGAVYGYTF | TGTGCCATCAGTGAGTCGGGGGCTGGGGCAGTCTATGGCTACACCTTC
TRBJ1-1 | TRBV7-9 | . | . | CASSYTGNTEAFF | TGTGCCAGCAGCTATACGGGGAACACTGAAGCTTTCTTT
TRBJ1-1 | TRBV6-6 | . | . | CASRQDTREAFF | TGTGCCAGCAGACAGGACACCCGTGAAGCTTTCTTT
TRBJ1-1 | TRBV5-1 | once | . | CASSVVSGSPTEAFF | TGCGCCAGCAGCGTAGTGTCGGGGAGCCCAACTGAAGCTTTCTTT
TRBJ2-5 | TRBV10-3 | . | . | CAISPGETQYF | TGTGCCATCAGTCCCGGGGAGACCCAGTACTTC
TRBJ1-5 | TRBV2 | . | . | CASRDWGGADQPQHF | TGTGCCAGCAGGGATTGGGGGGGGGCCGATCAGCCCCAGCATTTT
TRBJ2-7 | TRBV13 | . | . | CASSLGLQRSEQYF | TGTGCCAGCAGCTTAGGCCTCCAGCGAAGCGAGCAGTACTTC
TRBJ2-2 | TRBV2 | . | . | CASSYREGGELFF | TGTGCCAGCAGTTACAGGGAGGGGGGGGAGCTGTTTTTT
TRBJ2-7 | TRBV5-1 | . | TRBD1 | CASSSTGGGYEQYF | TGCGCCAGCAGTTCGACAGGGGGCGGGTACGAGCAGTACTTC
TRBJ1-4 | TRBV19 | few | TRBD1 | CASSIYQGAATNEKLFF | TGTGCCAGTAGTATTTACCAGGGGGCAGCAACTAATGAAAAACTGTTTTTT
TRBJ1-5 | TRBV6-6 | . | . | CASSQGSNQPQHF | TGTGCCAGCAGCCAGGGAAGCAATCAGCCCCAGCATTTT
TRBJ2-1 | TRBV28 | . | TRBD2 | CASSLYRGGSSYNEQFF | TGTGCCAGCAGTTTATACCGGGGAGGGAGCTCCTACAATGAGCAGTTCTTC
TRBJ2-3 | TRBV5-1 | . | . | CASSLVGGGTDTQYF | TGCGCCAGCAGCTTGGTAGGGGGGGGCACAGATACGCAGTATTTT
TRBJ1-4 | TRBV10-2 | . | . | CASSDVQGGSEKLFF | TGCGCCAGCAGTGACGTGCAGGGAGGGAGTGAAAAACTGTTTTTT
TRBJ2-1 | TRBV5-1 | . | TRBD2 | CASSSGLAGEEQFF | TGCGCCAGCAGCTCCGGACTAGCGGGAGAGGAGCAGTTCTTC
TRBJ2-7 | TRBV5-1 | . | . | CASTAGSSYEQYF | TGCGCCAGCACCGCCGGGAGCTCCTACGAGCAGTACTTC
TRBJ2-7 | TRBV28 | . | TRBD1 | CASSLIRQGVSYEQYF | TGTGCCAGCAGTTTAATCCGACAGGGGGTCTCCTACGAGCAGTACTTC
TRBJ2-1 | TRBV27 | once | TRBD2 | CATMTSGFYNEQFF | TGTGCCACTATGACTAGCGGGTTCTACAATGAGCAGTTCTTC
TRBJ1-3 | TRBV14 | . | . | CASSSLSGNTIYF | TGTGCCAGCAGCTCCCTCTCTGGAAACACCATATATTTT
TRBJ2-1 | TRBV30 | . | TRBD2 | CAWSVGLAGYNEQFF | TGTGCCTGGAGTGTAGGACTAGCGGGGTACAATGAGCAGTTCTTC
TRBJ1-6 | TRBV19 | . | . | CASSPPDSPLHF | TGTGCCAGTAGCCCGCCGGATTCACCCCTCCACTTT
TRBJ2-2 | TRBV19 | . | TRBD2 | CASSILAGGGTGELFF | TGTGCCAGTAGTATTCTAGCGGGGGGCGGTACCGGGGAGCTGTTTTTT
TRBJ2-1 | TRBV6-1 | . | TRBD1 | CASSGQGSYNEQFF | TGTGCCAGCAGTGGACAGGGATCTTACAATGAGCAGTTCTTC
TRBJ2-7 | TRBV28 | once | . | CASSPGSSYEQYF | TGTGCCAGCAGTCCGGGATCCTCCTACGAGCAGTACTTC
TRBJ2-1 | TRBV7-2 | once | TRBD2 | CASSRTSGRNGEQFF | TGTGCCAGCAGCCGGACTAGCGGGAGGAATGGTGAGCAGTTCTTC
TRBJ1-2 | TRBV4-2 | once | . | CASSHYDRRGDGYTF | TGTGCCAGCAGCCATTACGACAGGCGGGGGGACGGCTACACCTTC
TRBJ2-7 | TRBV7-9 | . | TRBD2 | CASSLASGTNYEQYF | TGTGCCAGCAGCTTAGCCAGCGGGACCAACTACGAGCAGTACTTC
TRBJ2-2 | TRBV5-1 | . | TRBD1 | CASSLVQGANTGELFF | TGCGCCAGCAGCTTGGTGCAGGGGGCTAACACCGGGGAGCTGTTTTTT
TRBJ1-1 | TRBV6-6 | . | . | CASITGGGREAFF | TGTGCCAGCATCACCGGGGGGGGGCGTGAAGCTTTCTTT
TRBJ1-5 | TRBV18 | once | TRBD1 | CASSPTTGGNQPQHF | TGTGCCAGCTCACCAACGACAGGGGGCAATCAGCCCCAGCATTTT
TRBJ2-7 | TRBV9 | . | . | CASSVTASSYEQYF | TGTGCCAGCAGCGTGACAGCAAGCTCCTACGAGCAGTACTTC
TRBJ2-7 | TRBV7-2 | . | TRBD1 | CASSLETGVLEQYF | TGTGCCAGCAGCTTAGAGACAGGGGTGCTCGAGCAGTACTTC
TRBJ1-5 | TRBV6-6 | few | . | CASIDGRGNQPQHF | TGTGCCAGCATCGACGGGAGGGGCAATCAGCCCCAGCATTTT
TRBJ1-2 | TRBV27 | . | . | CASSLGAGRIYF | TGTGCCAGCAGTTTAGGAGCAGGGCGAATCTACTTC
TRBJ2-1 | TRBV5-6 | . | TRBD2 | CASSYGTSGYNEQFF | TGTGCCAGCAGCTACGGGACTAGCGGTTACAATGAGCAGTTCTTC
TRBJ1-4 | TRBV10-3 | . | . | CAISEVWEEKLFF | TGTGCCATCAGTGAAGTTTGGGAGGAAAAACTGTTTTTT
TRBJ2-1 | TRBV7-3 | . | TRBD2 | CASSRQAGAYNEQFF | TGTGCCAGCAGCCGCCAAGCGGGGGCCTACAATGAGCAGTTCTTC
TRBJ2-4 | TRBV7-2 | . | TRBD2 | CASSLDSGSNIQYF | TGTGCCAGCAGCTTAGATAGCGGGAGTAACATTCAGTACTTC
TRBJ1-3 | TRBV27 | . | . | CASSLRAGRNTIYF | TGTGCCAGCAGTTTGCGGGCAGGACGAAACACCATATATTTT
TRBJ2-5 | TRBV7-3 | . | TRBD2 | CASSLAGEEETQYF | TGTGCCAGCAGCTTAGCGGGAGAGGAGGAGACCCAGTACTTC
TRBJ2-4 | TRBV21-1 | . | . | CASSSYTGTDKNIQYF | TGTGCCAGCAGCAGTTACACCGGGACAGACAAAAACATTCAGTACTTC
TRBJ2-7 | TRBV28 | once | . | CASSFINYEQYF | TGTGCCAGCAGTTTTATTAACTACGAGCAGTACTTC
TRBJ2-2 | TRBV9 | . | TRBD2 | CASSVGLAGDPGELFF | TGTGCCAGCAGCGTGGGACTAGCGGGAGACCCCGGGGAGCTGTTTTTT
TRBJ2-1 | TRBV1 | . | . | CTSSQDSSGDEQFF | TGCACCAGCAGCCAAGATTCCAGCGGGGATGAGCAGTTCTTC
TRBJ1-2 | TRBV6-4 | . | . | CASRSTGSYGYTF | TGTGCCAGCAGATCTACGGGATCCTATGGCTACACCTTC
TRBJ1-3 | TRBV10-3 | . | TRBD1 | CAISGTGPSGNTIYF | TGTGCCATCAGTGGGACAGGACCCTCTGGAAACACCATATATTTT
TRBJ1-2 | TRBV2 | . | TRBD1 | CASSEQGALNGYTF | TGTGCCAGCAGTGAACAGGGGGCGCTGAATGGCTACACCTTC
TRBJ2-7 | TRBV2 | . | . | CASSKGGLEQYF | TGTGCCAGCAGTAAAGGGGGGCTCGAGCAGTACTTC
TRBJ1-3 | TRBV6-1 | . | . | CASSRDSLSGNTIYF | TGTGCCAGCAGTCGAGACAGCCTCTCTGGAAACACCATATATTTT
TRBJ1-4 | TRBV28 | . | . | CASSFSSTNEKLFF | TGTGCCAGCAGTTTCTCCTCAACTAATGAAAAACTGTTTTTT
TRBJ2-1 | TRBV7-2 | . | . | CASSWDWPSYNEQFF | TGTGCCAGCAGTTGGGACTGGCCCTCCTACAATGAGCAGTTCTTC
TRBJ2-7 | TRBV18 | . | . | CASSLAASLGYEQYF | TGTGCCAGCTCACTGGCGGCTAGTTTAGGCTACGAGCAGTACTTC